This entry lists 6 T cell receptor beta chains sequenced from one sample in a study of monozygotic twins with inflammatory bowel disease. TCRdb re-called the 5' RACE reads and shows each CDR3 protein once, DNA omitted. The sample table sets out a few hundred thousand distinct CDR3 sequences. Source material: blood. These receptors all come from a human donor with ulcerative colitis or Crohn's disease, or a healthy co-twin of an affected twin (not recorded which).

The V and J genes are TRBV20-1 and TRBJ2-3; TCRdb indicates TRBD2, and absent DNA this call remains unverified. Germline V CDR1 and CDR2: DFQATT, SNEGSKA (reference sequence). CDR3 length: 15 residues. This CDR3 is CSAAPAGGLTDTQYF.

The chain combines TRBV4-1 with TRBJ1-5; TCRdb outputs TRBD1, but without DNA this stays unchecked. Germline V gives CDR1 MGHRA, CDR2 YSYEKL. The CDR3 spans 16 residues. CDR3: CASSQEGTGVNQPQHF.

The J gene is TRBJ1-1, the V gene TRBV25-1. This CDR3 is 13 amino acids long. Germline V gene lookup returns CDR1 MGHDK and CDR2 SYGVNS. CDR3 region: CASSEGDNTEAFF.

This chain links TRBV2 with TRBJ2-7; the TRBD1 assignment by TCRdb is unverifiable without DNA. The germline V gene encodes CDR1 SNHLY and CDR2 FYNNEI. The CDR3 spans 13 residues. The chain's CDR3 is CASSGTGAYEQYF. Full variable domain (missing parts from reference TRBV2 and TRBJ2-7): EPEVTQTPSHQVTQMGQEVILRCVPISNHLYFYWYRQILGQKVEFLVSFYNNEISEKSEIFDDQFSVERPDGSNFTLKIRSTKLEDSAMYFCASSGTGAYEQYFGPGTRLTVT.

The V call is TRBV5-5, the J call TRBJ1-4; checking the TCRdb D call of TRBD1 is not possible without DNA. In germline, CDR1 is SGHKS, CDR2 YYEKEE (reference sequence). The CDR3 is 13 residues long. CDR3 amino acids: CASSLQGNEKLFF.

The chain links TRBV3-1 to TRBJ1-2; no DNA is available, so the TRBD1 call from TCRdb remains unchecked. There are 14 residues in the CDR3. Germline values: CDR1 LGHDT, CDR2 YNNKEL (reference sequence). This CDR3 reads CASSQGQTNYGYTF.